Listed here are 8 T cell receptor beta chains from one sample, sequenced in a study of blood T cell repertoires in COVID-19. Profiled with immunoSEQ multiplex PCR; TCRdb holds only in-frame clones, not every one. In the table there are approximately 260,000 clones, less than 90% of which are singletons. The sequencing sample was made of peripheral blood. These TCRs come from a man between 60 and 75 years old who had recovered from COVID-19.

V gene TRBV6-2 or TRBV6-3 combines with J gene TRBJ2-5; D is perhaps TRBD1 (6 bases). This CDR3 comprises 20 residues. CDR1 and CDR2 (germline): MNHEY, SVGEGT. The germline V and J ends were trimmed by 5 bases and 4 bases, with 32 bases remaining between them. CDR3 bases: TGTGCCAGCAGTATACCCTCATTCACTGGGGCAGGGGTGTTACGAGAGACCCAGTACTTC. Encoded protein: CASSIPSFTGAGVLRETQYF.

This chain uses TRBV7-6 with TRBJ2-7, with D tentatively TRBD1 (5 bases). The V gene lost 1 base and the J gene lost 0 bases, with 13 bases spanning the gap. The CDR3 runs 16 residues. CDR1 SGHVS and CDR2 FNYEAQ come from the germline V gene. CDR3 DNA sequence: TGTGCCAGCAGCTTAGGGTCGGACATCCTCTCCTACGAGCAGTACTTC. It is translated as CASSLGSDILSYEQYF.

The V gene is TRBV7-9, the J gene TRBJ1-2; no definite D call. Germline CDR1 and CDR2: SEHNR and FQNEAQ (reference sequence). The V and J ends lost 5 bases and 4 bases respectively, with 17 bases between them. This CDR3 is 15 amino acids long. CDR3 bases: TGTGCCAGCAGCCCCCCCATGAGGGTCGGCTATGGCTACACCTTC. Translated, it gives CASSPPMRVGYGYTF.

The gene calls are TRBV6-5 and TRBJ1-5, with D maybe TRBD1 (6 bases). The CDR3 length is 13 residues. V lost 6 bases and J 4 bases, leaving 10 bases between the germline ends. Germline CDR1 and CDR2: MNHEY and SVGAGI. DNA for the CDR3: TGTGCCAGCAGCAAGGACAGAAATCAGCCCCAGCATTTT. The encoded protein is CASSKDRNQPQHF.

This rearrangement joins TRBV19 to TRBJ1-4, with D possibly TRBD1 on 5 matching bases. V dropped 9 bases and J dropped 7 bases, with 21 bases sitting between them. The CDR3 consists of 15 residues. Germline assignment: CDR1 LNHDA and CDR2 SQIVND (reference sequence). CDR3 in amino acids: CASRSVGRRGEKLFF. CDR3 sequence (DNA): TGTGCCAGCCGCTCGGTGGGACGGCGGGGTGAAAAACTGTTTTTT.

V and J are TRBV4-1 and TRBJ2-3; 7 bases match TRBD1. The CDR3 sequence is 15 residues long. The germline V gene encodes CDR1 MGHRA and CDR2 YSYEKL. Trimming at V came to 2 bases and at J to 1 base, leaving 3 bases not matched to a gene. CDR3 residues: CASSQRGGGTDTQYF. In DNA, the CDR3 is TGCGCCAGCAGCCAACGAGGGGGCGGCACAGATACGCAGTATTTT.

The CDR3 DNA sequence: TGTGCCAGCAGCTCACCACTCCCCTACGAGCAGTACTTC. Residues: CASSSPLPYEQYF. The chain uses TRBV5-8 and TRBJ2-7; D not resolved. The V gene lost 3 bases and the J gene lost 2 bases, with 9 bases spanning the gap. The germline V gene has CDR1 SGHTS and CDR2 YDEGEE. The CDR3 is made up of 13 amino acids.

The genes are TRBV30 and TRBJ1-4, with D perhaps matching TRBD1 (5 bases). Germline values: CDR1 GTSNPN, CDR2 SVGIG (reference sequence). The CDR3 is made up of 19 amino acids. V lost 2 bases and J 3 bases, leaving 25 bases between the germline ends. Here the CDR3 reads CAWSPSGARTGRANEKLFF. The DNA for the CDR3 is TGTGCCTGGAGTCCTAGCGGGGCGCGGACTGGCAGAGCTAATGAAAAACTGTTTTTT.